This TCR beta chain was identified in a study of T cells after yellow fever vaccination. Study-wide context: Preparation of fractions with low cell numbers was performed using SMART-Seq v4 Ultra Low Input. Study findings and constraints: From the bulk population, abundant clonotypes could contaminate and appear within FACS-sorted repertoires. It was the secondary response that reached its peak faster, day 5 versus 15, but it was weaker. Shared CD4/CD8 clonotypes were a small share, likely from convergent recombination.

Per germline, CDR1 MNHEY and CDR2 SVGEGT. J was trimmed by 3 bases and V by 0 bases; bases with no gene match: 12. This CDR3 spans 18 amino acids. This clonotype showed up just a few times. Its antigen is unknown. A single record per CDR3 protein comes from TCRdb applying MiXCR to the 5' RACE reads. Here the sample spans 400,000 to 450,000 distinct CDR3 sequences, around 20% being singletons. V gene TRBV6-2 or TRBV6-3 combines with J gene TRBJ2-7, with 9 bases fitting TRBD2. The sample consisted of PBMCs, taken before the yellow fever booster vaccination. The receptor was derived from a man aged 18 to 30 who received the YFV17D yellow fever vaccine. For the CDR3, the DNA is TGTGCCAGCAGTTACTCGATAGCGGGGGCTAACCTATACTACGAGCAGTACTTC. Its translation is CASSYSIAGANLYYEQYF.